These 20 T cell receptor beta chains originate from one sample sequenced in a study of blood T cells in healthy people across ages. A second PCR of 7 to 11 cycles used a sample-barcoded 5' primer and a J-beta primer mix. A single record per CDR3 protein comes from TCRdb applying MiXCR to the 5' RACE reads. Of roughly 550,000 distinct CDR3 sequences listed, around 24% are singletons. These data also formed part of another study, on T cells of mothers and their children.

Sequenced material: blood. The receptors were sampled from a boy aged 5-17 years in good health.

The chain links TRBV6-2 or TRBV6-3 to TRBJ2-1, with 8 nucleotides matching TRBD1. The germline V gene has CDR1 MNHEY and CDR2 SVGEGT. CDR3 length: 15 amino acids. V was clipped by 4 bases and J by 5 bases; unmatched bases: 7. The CDR3 is CASSFRGLQHNEQFF. The CDR3 DNA follows: TGTGCCAGCAGTTTCAGGGGGCTCCAACACAATGAGCAGTTCTTC.

This clonotype showed up just once. At one end the junction does not follow the germline gene, possibly because of a read error. The genes are TRBV6-1 and TRBJ1-5; TRBD1 might be the D (5 bases). The V gene's germline CDR1 is MNHNS and CDR2 SASEGT. This CDR3 spans 15 amino acids. CDR3 nucleotide sequence: TGTGTCAGCAAAAAAAGAGGGGTGGTCGATCAGCCCCAGCATTTT. It specifies CVSKKRGVVDQPQHF.

This clonotype has only a few counts. V and J are TRBV28 and TRBJ2-5; the match to TRBD1 covers 7 bases. J gave up 1 base and V 8 bases, and 10 bases lay outside the gene matches. The CDR3 runs 15 residues. Germline V gives CDR1 MDHEN, CDR2 SYDVKM. DNA for the CDR3: TGTGCCAGCGCCAACCTGGGACAGATCCAAGAGACCCAGTACTTC. Protein: CASANLGQIQETQYF.

The table lists this clonotype with a few counts. The chain has TRBV6-2 or TRBV6-3 and TRBJ2-1, with unresolved D. The CDR3 runs 15 residues. V lost 1 base and J 2 bases, leaving 9 bases between the germline ends. Germline CDR1 MNHEY, CDR2 SVGEGT. CDR3 in amino acids: CASSYLADTYNEQFF. The DNA of the CDR3 is TGTGCCAGCAGTTACTTGGCAGACACCTACAATGAGCAGTTCTTC.

Only a few counts were recorded for this clonotype. V gene TRBV7-9 combines with J gene TRBJ1-5; 9 nucleotides agree with TRBD1. Trimming cost V 5 bases and J 5 bases; bases outside gene matches: 7. The germline CDR1 and CDR2 sequences are SEHNR and FQNEAQ (reference sequence). The CDR3 is made up of 15 amino acids. CDR3 sequence (DNA): TGTGCCAGCAGCCCACTGGACAGGGGATATCAGCCCCAGCATTTT. Its protein is CASSPLDRGYQPQHF. The entire variable domain, with the rest obtained from reference TRBV7-9 and TRBJ1-5, is as follows: DTGVSQNPRHKITKRGQNVTFRCDPISEHNRLYWYRQTLGQGPEFLTYFQNEAQLEKSRLLSDRFSAERPKGSFSTLEIQRTEQGDSAMYLCASSPLDRGYQPQHFGDGTRLSIL.

The gene calls are TRBV12-3 or TRBV12-4 and TRBJ2-1; D is ambiguous. The V gene lost 6 bases and the J gene lost 0 bases, with 12 bases spanning the gap. The CDR3 contains 15 residues. CDR3 coding DNA: TGTGCCAGCAGCTTCCAGCGAGGCTCCTACAATGAGCAGTTCTTC. Encoded protein: CASSFQRGSYNEQFF.

This clonotype was seen a few times. V gene TRBV5-1 combines with J gene TRBJ1-4; D is undetermined. Germline V lookup: CDR1 SGHRS, CDR2 YFSETQ. This CDR3 comprises 15 residues. The V end was cut by 0 bases, the J end by 8 bases, with 14 bases between. The CDR3 is CASSLAPQVGEKLFF. The DNA of the CDR3 is TGCGCCAGCAGCTTGGCCCCCCAGGTGGGCGAAAAACTGTTTTTT.

The chain employs TRBV6-5 and TRBJ2-5, with no clear D. The V and J ends lost 2 bases and 5 bases respectively, with 15 bases between them. Germline CDR1 MNHEY, CDR2 SVGAGI. The CDR3 sequence is 15 residues long. The CDR3 nucleotides are TGTGCCAGCAGTTACGGCCCCGCTGAAGGGGAGACCCAGTACTTC. It codes for CASSYGPAEGETQYF.

This clonotype was observed a few times. At one end, the junction sequence differs from germline, possibly due to a read error. V is TRBV7-3 and J is TRBJ2-3; a possible D gene is TRBD2 (6 bases). The CDR3 runs 17 residues. Germline V gene lookup returns CDR1 SGHTA and CDR2 FQGTGA. The CDR3 loop reads CASSLGTGGTGTDTQYF. In nucleotides, the CDR3 is TGTGCCAGCAGCTTAGGGACTGGGGGGACGGGCACTGATACGCAGTATTTT. The full variable domain, completed using reference TRBV7-3 and TRBJ2-3, is GAGVSQTPSNKVTEKGKYVELRCDPISGHTALYWYRQSLGQGPEFLIYFQGTGAADDSGLPNDRFFAVRPEGSVSTLKIQRTERGDSAVYLCASSLGTGGTGTDTQYFGPGTRLTVL.

The chain carries TRBV27 and TRBJ2-1; 8 bases agree with TRBD2. The J call may be faulty, since TRBJ2-5 better matches the DNA end. CDR1 and CDR2 from the germline V gene are MNHEY and SMNVEV (reference sequence). The CDR3 is 16 amino acids. CDR3 DNA sequence: TGTGCCAGCAGTTTACCGGACGGGGGGGGTAAAAAGACCCAGTACTTC. Its protein is CASSLPDGGGKKTQYF.

The table lists this clonotype with many counts. The chain links TRBV29-1 to TRBJ1-2; D is undetermined. Trimming took 1 base from V and 7 from J, leaving 10 bases between them. CDR3 length: 12 amino acids. From germline, CDR1 is SQVTM and CDR2 ANQGSEA. CDR3 sequence (DNA): TGCAGCGTTGAAGGTGCAGCAGCTGGCTACACCTTC. It encodes CSVEGAAAGYTF.

This clonotype has more than one count but fewer than ten. In nucleotides, the CDR3 is TGTGCCAGCAGCTTAGCAAGGACAGGGAGCTCCTACAATGAGCAGTTCTTC. Protein: CASSLARTGSSYNEQFF. The chain uses TRBV7-6 and TRBJ2-1; 8 bases map to TRBD1. V was pared by 0 bases and J by 0 bases, with 4 bases of the junction left unmatched. This CDR3 has 17 residues. In germline, CDR1 is SGHVS, CDR2 FNYEAQ.

This clonotype was seen ten or more times. This chain's CDR3 is CASSFRDHSTDTQYF. The CDR3 DNA reads as TGTGCCAGCAGCTTTCGGGACCATAGCACAGATACGCAGTATTTT. The chain links TRBV7-8 to TRBJ2-3; either TRBD1 or TRBD2 may fit D (5 bases each). The V and J ends lost 3 bases and 0 bases respectively, with 10 bases between them. The CDR3 has 15 amino acids. Germline CDR1 is SGHVS and CDR2 is FQNEAQ.

This clonotype was seen more than once but under ten times. The chain has TRBV11-1 and TRBJ2-3, with 9 bases matching TRBD2. The J segment lost 4 bases and the V segment lost 5 bases, leaving 10 bases of the junction unmatched. This CDR3 is built from 16 residues. Germline CDR1 is SGHAT and CDR2 is FQDESV (reference sequence). The CDR3 spells CASSNFERGAADTQYF. DNA for the CDR3: TGTGCCAGCAGCAACTTCGAGCGGGGGGCCGCAGATACGCAGTATTTT.

Notes on this clonotype: One end of the junction is discordant with germline, which a read error may explain. The V gene is TRBV12-3 or TRBV12-4, the J gene TRBJ1-4; tentatively, D is TRBD1 (5 bases). The CDR3 spans 15 residues. The CDR3 here is CASTDGTAGNEKLLF. The CDR3 DNA reads as TGTGCCAGCACCGACGGGACGGCGGGTAATGAAAAACTGCTTTTT.

This clonotype was observed at least ten times. The chain has TRBV7-2 and TRBJ2-5, with TRBD2 matching over 8 bases. After removal of 3 bases from V and 5 bases from J, the junction contained 5 bases not matched to a gene. The CDR3 length is 14 residues. Germline assignment: CDR1 SGHTA and CDR2 FQGNSA. The CDR3 nucleotides are TGTGCCAGCAGCTTGGGGGCGGGAGGCGAGACCCAGTACTTC. This codes for CASSLGAGGETQYF.

There are a few counts of this clonotype. The V gene is TRBV6-5, the J gene TRBJ1-1; 7 bases map to TRBD1. The V and J ends lost 5 bases and 5 bases, in that order; junction bases with no gene match: 8. Per germline, CDR1 MNHEY and CDR2 SVGAGI. CDR3 length equals 14 residues. The CDR3 reads CASSPGQATTEAFF. CDR3 in DNA: TGTGCCAGCAGTCCCGGACAGGCGACTACTGAAGCTTTCTTT.

This clonotype appeared a single time. A much larger clone lies a single base off, so this may be a read error. This chain connects TRBV6-6 to TRBJ1-2, with 12 bases identical to TRBD1. Germline V gene data show CDR1 as MNHNY and CDR2 as SVGAGI (reference sequence). The CDR3 length is 14 residues. The DNA of the CDR3 is TGTGCCAGCAACCCACTCGGGACAGGGGGCGGCTACCCCTTC. This sequence encodes CASNPLGTGGGYPF.

The chain recombines TRBV15 with TRBJ2-2; TRBD2 might be the D (6 bases). The CDR3 runs to 19 residues. Germline CDR1 LNHNV, CDR2 YYDKDF (reference sequence). V shed 0 bases and J shed 0 bases, with 17 bases lying between them. The CDR3 is CATSRDVAGRATNTGELFF. The CDR3 region has the DNA TGTGCCACCAGCAGAGATGTTGCGGGAAGGGCCACGAACACCGGGGAGCTGTTTTTT. Using reference TRBV15 and TRBJ2-2 for the parts outside the CDR3, the full variable domain is DAMVIQNPRYQVTQFGKPVTLSCSQTLNHNVMYWYQQKSSQAPKLLFHYYDKDFNNEADTPDNFQSRRPNTSFCFLDIRSPGLGDTAMYLCATSRDVAGRATNTGELFFGEGSRLTVL.

This clonotype has only a few counts. The chain links TRBV29-1 to TRBJ2-7; a possible D gene is TRBD1 (5 bases). The CDR3 runs 13 residues. Trimming cost V 3 bases and J 2 bases, with 11 bases left between them. Germline CDR1 reads SQVTM; CDR2 reads ANQGSEA. The CDR3 nucleotides read TGCAGCGTTGAGGCGGAGACAGCCTACGAGCAGTACTTC. Its protein product is CSVEAETAYEQYF.